Here is one TCR beta chain with its context. Antigen specificity is unknown. A single base separates this from a much larger clone, so it may be a read error. This sample was included in a study of CD8 T cells in ankylosing spondylitis. Study observations and caveats: As reported, disease-linked clones showed significant enrichment in matched ankylosing spondylitis synovial fluid.

In TCRdb, the 5' RACE reads were re-called with MiXCR into one record per CDR3 protein. The table has hundreds of thousands of distinct CDR3 sequences, under 30% seen once. Per the germline V gene, CDR1 is SQVTM and CDR2 is ANQGSEA. The CDR3 runs to 14 residues. Trimming removed 4 bases from V and 5 bases from J, with 18 bases in between. This TCR came from a male donor with ankylosing spondylitis or in good health (not recorded which). This chain links TRBV29-1 with TRBJ2-7; D possibly corresponds to TRBD2 (6 bases). The specimen sequenced was blood, either unsorted or a sorted T cell fraction (not recorded which). The CDR3 loop reads CSVVYSRRAHEQYF. The DNA for the CDR3 is TGCAGCGTTGTATATAGCCGGAGGGCCCACGAGCAGTACTTC.